The sequence of this T cell receptor beta chain was determined in a study of T cell responses to AZD1222 COVID-19 vaccine. Sequencing was performed with immunoSEQ multiplex PCR; in TCRdb, only in-frame clones are kept and a portion is missing. The table has more than 95,000 clones, 88% seen once; the top ten hold around 9%. Trimming left V 1 base short and J 6 bases short, with 7 bases between. From germline, CDR1 is SGHTA and CDR2 FQGNSA. There are 13 residues in the CDR3. A remark on this clone: Its specificity is unknown.

Study results and limitations: Repertoire sampling happened only post peak T cell response. Vaccine-related CD4 TCRs covered spike, predominating at 160-218 and 743-854. Clonal diversity may have been underestimated in mostly white British donors. Per reports, nearly half of all spike-specific TCRs target regions that are unmutated in variants.

The specimen was peripheral blood, collected on day 0 of AZD1222 vaccination. The clonotype comes from an adult in good health. The chain joins TRBV7-2 to TRBJ1-5, with D hard to call. CDR3 in amino acids: CASSLDHRQPQHF. The CDR3 DNA sequence: TGTGCCAGCAGCTTAGATCATCGTCAGCCCCAGCATTTT.